Sequencing of this TCR beta chain was carried out in a study of beta chain features in type 1 diabetes. Remarks on this clone: Its antigen is not known.

Per germline, CDR1 LNHDA and CDR2 SQIVND (reference sequence). CDR3 length: 13 residues. Unmatched junction bases numbered 2, after V lost 8 bases and J lost 2 bases. Notes on the study in general: The study found fewer insertions and more deletions at VDJ junctions in type 1 diabetes patients. Patients with Type 1 diabetes showed moderately but significantly shorter TCRB CDR3s in all four CD4+ subsets.

Averaging about 120 mL, one heparinised blood draw was given by each donor. Sequenced material consisted of expressed TCRB transcripts (all of the isolated RNA was reverse transcribed). Profiled with immunoSEQ multiplex PCR; TCRdb holds only in-frame clones, not every one. The table lists around 710,000 clones, around an eighth of them singletons, with 0.095% to 0.15% in the top ten. J is TRBJ2-3 and V is TRBV19; 9 bases fit TRBD2. The origin of this receptor is a man aged 25-45 years with type 1 diabetes. The source material was naive CD4+ T cells from blood. The CDR3 sequence: CASGGGDTDTQYF. CDR3 in DNA: TGTGCCAGTGGCGGGGGGGACACAGATACGCAGTATTTT.